This passage covers 27 T cell receptor beta chains from one sample sequenced in a study of STAT5B mutations in CD4+ large granular lymphocyte leukemia. Some clones are missing from TCRdb's copy, which holds only in-frame ones; the method was immunoSEQ multiplex PCR. The sample lists approximately 5,900 clones, around four fifths occurring once. The sequenced sample consisted of PBMCs. These receptors came from a man aged 80 or over with CD4+ T-cell large granular lymphocyte leukemia.

This chain connects TRBV10-3 to TRBJ1-1; D gene uncertain. The CDR3 sequence is 15 residues long. Germline V CDR1 and CDR2: ENHRY, SYGVKD. The V gene lost 4 bases and the J gene lost 0 bases, with 12 bases spanning the gap. CDR3 bases: TGTGCCATCAGTGCTCCGAAGGGTTTGAACACTGAAGCTTTCTTT. This sequence encodes CAISAPKGLNTEAFF.

This chain joins TRBV2 and TRBJ2-2, with D hard to call. CDR3 length: 14 residues. In germline, CDR1 is SNHLY, CDR2 FYNNEI. Deletions cut 8 bases from V and 4 bases from J, with 14 bases between. This chain's CDR3 is CASLRTQITGELFF. Here the CDR3 DNA reads TGTGCCAGCCTGAGGACCCAGATCACCGGGGAGCTGTTTTTT.

This clone has more than one count but fewer than ten. The chain carries TRBV7-9 and TRBJ1-1, with a possible D match to TRBD1 (6 bases). The CDR3 is made up of 15 amino acids. V lost 5 bases and J 1 base, leaving 14 bases between the germline ends. The germline CDR1 and CDR2 sequences are SEHNR and FQNEAQ (reference sequence). The CDR3 coding sequence is TGTGCCAGCAGCGCCCTTGGACAGAGGAACACTGAAGCTTTCTTT. Its protein product is CASSALGQRNTEAFF.

The chain employs TRBV23-1 and TRBJ2-1; D is unclear. TRBV23-1 carries the ORF label, with uncertain function. V gave up 3 bases and J gave up 3 bases, with 12 bases separating them. The length of the CDR3 is 15 residues. The CDR3 DNA is TGCGCCAGCAGTCATGGACCAGGCGGCTACAATGAGCAGTTCTTC. It codes for CASSHGPGGYNEQFF.

This rearrangement joins TRBV10-2 to TRBJ2-3; possibly TRBD1 or TRBD2 for D (5 bases each). Germline assignment: CDR1 WSHSY and CDR2 SAAADI. The V end lost 0 bases, the J end lost 4 bases, and 8 bases lay between the germline ends. This CDR3 spans 14 amino acids. The CDR3 spells CASSESGVSDTQYF. The CDR3 DNA reads TGCGCCAGCAGTGAGTCGGGGGTATCAGATACGCAGTATTTT.

V is TRBV4-1 and J is TRBJ1-6, with D perhaps matching TRBD1 (5 bases). Germline V lookup: CDR1 MGHRA, CDR2 YSYEKL. Trimming removed 0 bases at V and 10 bases at J, with 13 bases between. The CDR3 totals 15 residues. This CDR3 is CASSQDEGIGSPLHF. In DNA form, the CDR3 reads TGCGCCAGCAGCCAAGACGAGGGGATAGGCTCACCCCTCCACTTT.

The rearrangement joins TRBV2 to TRBJ1-4, with D unclear. CDR1 and CDR2 from the germline V gene are SNHLY and FYNNEI. CDR3 length: 12 residues. Trimming stripped 7 bases from V and 3 bases from J, with 6 bases between. This CDR3 is CASKEPNEKLFF. Written as DNA, the CDR3 is TGTGCCAGCAAGGAACCTAATGAAAAACTGTTTTTT.

The chain couples TRBV15 to TRBJ2-7; 7 nucleotides agree with TRBD1. Germline V gene data show CDR1 as LNHNV and CDR2 as YYDKDF (reference sequence). The V and J ends lost 1 base and 3 bases, in that order; junction bases with no gene match: 3. The CDR3 covers 14 residues. The CDR3 is CATSRAGGDYEQYF. The CDR3 coding sequence is TGTGCCACCAGCAGAGCAGGGGGTGACTACGAGCAGTACTTC.

V is TRBV28 and J is TRBJ2-7; 12 bases match TRBD1. Unmatched junction bases numbered 4, after V lost 4 bases and J lost 3 bases. CDR1 MDHEN and CDR2 SYDVKM come from the germline V gene. This CDR3 has 15 residues. The CDR3 here is CASSSGDRGHYEQYF. In DNA, the CDR3 is TGTGCCAGCAGTTCCGGGGACAGGGGGCACTACGAGCAGTACTTC. The full variable domain, completed using reference TRBV28 and TRBJ2-7, is DVKVTQSSRYLVKRTGEKVFLECVQDMDHENMFWYRQDPGLGLRLIYFSYDVKMKEKGDIPEGYSVSREKKERFSLILESASTNQTSMYLCASSSGDRGHYEQYFGPGTRLTVT.

The chain has TRBV2 and TRBJ2-7; unclear D gene. The length of the CDR3 is 14 residues. Germline-derived CDR1 and CDR2 are SNHLY and FYNNEI. The V end lost 8 bases, the J end lost 0 bases, and 14 bases lay between the germline ends. This chain's CDR3 is CASVLGWDSYEQYF. CDR3 in DNA: TGTGCCAGCGTCCTTGGGTGGGACTCCTACGAGCAGTACTTC. Filled out from reference TRBV2 and TRBJ2-7, the complete variable domain reads EPEVTQTPSHQVTQMGQEVILRCVPISNHLYFYWYRQILGQKVEFLVSFYNNEISEKSEIFDDQFSVERPDGSNFTLKIRSTKLEDSAMYFCASVLGWDSYEQYFGPGTRLTVT.

The V gene is TRBV9, the J gene TRBJ1-3; D call uncertain. This CDR3 spans 15 amino acids. V lost 0 bases, J lost 3 bases, and 10 bases lay in between. Germline CDR1 and CDR2: SGDLS and YYNGEE. CDR3 residues: CASSVDPEGGNTIYF. As DNA, the CDR3 is TGTGCCAGCAGCGTAGACCCCGAGGGTGGAAACACCATATATTTT.

This sequence joins TRBV19 and TRBJ2-3; D remains ambiguous. V was pared by 1 base and J by 2 bases, with 16 bases between. Per germline, CDR1 LNHDA and CDR2 SQIVND (reference sequence). CDR3 length equals 17 residues. The CDR3, as DNA: TGTGCCAGTAGTATAGTTATGACTCTTCCAGTCACAGATACGCAGTATTTT. It translates to CASSIVMTLPVTDTQYF.

V and J are TRBV19 and TRBJ2-7; D is perhaps TRBD2 (6 bases). The germline V and J ends were trimmed by 1 base and 5 bases, with 18 bases remaining between them. There are 16 residues in the CDR3. In germline, CDR1 is LNHDA, CDR2 SQIVND (reference sequence). The DNA of the CDR3 is TGTGCCAGTAGTATAGCGTTACACGTACTAGCACACGAGCAGTACTTC. Its translation is CASSIALHVLAHEQYF. The variable domain in full, completed from reference TRBV19 and TRBJ2-7, reads DGGITQSPKYLFRKEGQNVTLSCEQNLNHDAMYWYRQDPGQGLRLIYYSQIVNDFQKGDIAEGYSVSREKKESFPLTVTSAQKNPTAFYLCASSIALHVLAHEQYFGPGTRLTVT.

The chain is built from TRBV7-3 and TRBJ2-3; TRBD2 matches 9 bases. With V trimmed by 6 bases and J by 0 bases, 4 bases remained unmatched. The CDR3 is 15 residues long. Germline V gene lookup returns CDR1 SGHTA and CDR2 FQGTGA. The CDR3 coding sequence is TGTGCCAGCAGTCGTCTAGCGGGAAGCACAGATACGCAGTATTTT. Protein: CASSRLAGSTDTQYF.

This chain connects TRBV27 to TRBJ2-6; 10 positions agree with TRBD1. Germline CDR1 MNHEY, CDR2 SMNVEV (reference sequence). J was trimmed by 1 base and V by 2 bases; bases with no gene match: 8. CDR3 length: 19 amino acids. As DNA, the CDR3 is TGTGCCAGCAGTTTACTGACAGGGGGCTTCTCATCTGGGGCCAACGTCCTGACTTTC. Translating it yields CASSLLTGGFSSGANVLTF.

Comment on this clone: Distinct nucleotide sequences in the sample also encode this CDR3. CDR3 nucleotide sequence: TGCGCCAGCAGCCAAGACCGGACTGCCTACGAGCAGTACTTC. This encodes CASSQDRTAYEQYF. This chain connects TRBV4-3 to TRBJ2-7; D perhaps matches TRBD2 (5 bases). The CDR3 contains 14 residues. V lost 0 bases, J lost 2 bases, and 8 bases lay in between. Germline values: CDR1 LGHNA, CDR2 YSLEER.

The chain combines TRBV13 with TRBJ2-5; no firm D call. The CDR3 loop spans 11 amino acids. Germline V lookup: CDR1 PRHDT, CDR2 FYEKMQ (reference sequence). Trimming took 3 bases from V and 5 from J, leaving 4 bases between them. The CDR3 DNA follows: TGTGCCAGCAGCTTTGAGGAGACCCAGTACTTC. It yields the protein CASSFEETQYF.

This clone was counted between two and nine times. The genes are TRBV6-1 and TRBJ1-1; 7 nucleotides line up with TRBD1. The CDR3 has 14 amino acids. CDR1 MNHNS and CDR2 SASEGT come from the germline V gene. The J segment lost 4 bases and the V segment lost 6 bases, leaving 8 bases of the junction unmatched. The CDR3 bases are TGTGCCAGCAGGAGAGGGACAGCCCCCACTGAAGCTTTCTTT. Translation gives CASRRGTAPTEAFF.

This chain connects TRBV15 to TRBJ2-1, with 9 bases matching TRBD2. V lost 4 bases, J lost 2 bases, and 9 bases stayed unmatched. This CDR3 contains 17 residues. Germline lookup yields CDR1 LNHNV and CDR2 YYDKDF (reference sequence). The CDR3 DNA is TGTGCCACCAGCAATCCCGGGACTAGCAGGACCTACAATGAGCAGTTCTTC. Its translation is CATSNPGTSRTYNEQFF.

The rearrangement joins TRBV7-9 to TRBJ2-7; D is unclear. The CDR3 is 12 amino acids. CDR1 is SEHNR, CDR2 FQNEAQ, per germline (reference sequence). Trimming left V 5 bases short and J 4 bases short, with 9 bases between. The CDR3 spells CASSLPGYEQYF. CDR3 coding DNA: TGTGCCAGCAGCCTCCCCGGGTACGAGCAGTACTTC.

The chain links TRBV19 to TRBJ2-3; no firm D call. CDR3 length: 16 amino acids. Germline-derived CDR1 and CDR2 are LNHDA and SQIVND (reference sequence). The V end lost 0 bases, the J end lost 2 bases, and 12 bases lay between the germline ends. The CDR3 DNA follows: TGTGCCAGTAGTATAGATCTTGAGACCTACACAGATACGCAGTATTTT. Its translation is CASSIDLETYTDTQYF.

The chain uses TRBV29-1 and TRBJ1-1; D perhaps matches TRBD1 (5 bases). Trimming shortened V by 6 bases and J by 4 bases, and 12 bases separated the two germline ends. The CDR3 has 12 amino acids. Per the germline V gene, CDR1 is SQVTM and CDR2 is ANQGSEA. The CDR3 sequence: CSVPGCGTEAFF. The CDR3 bases are TGCAGCGTCCCAGGGTGCGGCACTGAAGCTTTCTTT.

This clone is a singleton in its sample. The rearrangement links TRBV6-5 to TRBJ2-7; weak D call: TRBD1 (6 bases). Germline values: CDR1 MNHEY, CDR2 SVGAGI. The length of the CDR3 is 11 residues. V was cut by 7 bases and J by 10 bases, with 14 bases left in between. The chain's CDR3 is CASTMGALQYF. In DNA form, the CDR3 reads TGTGCCAGCACCATGGGGGCTCTTCAGTACTTC.

By share, this clone ranks as medium-sized. This chain's CDR3 is CASSQDNTYEQYF. As DNA, the CDR3 is TGCGCCAGCAGCCAAGACAATACTTACGAGCAGTACTTC. The V gene is TRBV4-1, the J gene TRBJ2-7; D gene ambiguous. This CDR3 is 13 amino acids long. In germline, CDR1 is MGHRA, CDR2 YSYEKL. V shed 0 bases and J shed 4 bases, with 7 bases lying between them.

This chain connects TRBV5-6 to TRBJ2-1; 9 bases agree with TRBD2. CDR1 is SGHDT, CDR2 YYEEEE, per germline. This CDR3 has 14 residues. J gave up 2 bases and V 6 bases, and 3 bases lay outside the gene matches. In nucleotides, the CDR3 is TGTGCCAGCACCTTAGCGGGAGCCTACAATGAGCAGTTCTTC. Translating it yields CASTLAGAYNEQFF. Full variable domain (rest looked up from reference TRBV5-6 and TRBJ2-1): DAGVTQSPTHLIKTRGQQVTLRCSPKSGHDTVSWYQQALGQGPQFIFQYYEEEERQRGNFPDRFSGHQFPNYSSELNVNALLLGDSALYLCASTLAGAYNEQFFGPGTRLTVL.

With respect to this clone: Other DNA sequences in the same sample also yield this CDR3. As DNA, the CDR3 is TGTGCCATCAGTGAGTCGGGGCGGGGAACAGATACGCAGTATTTT. It specifies CAISESGRGTDTQYF. V is TRBV10-3 and J is TRBJ2-3; possibly TRBD2 for D (6 bases). V lost 0 bases to trimming and J lost 3 bases, with 10 bases between them. This CDR3 is 15 amino acids long. Germline values: CDR1 ENHRY, CDR2 SYGVKD.

The genes are TRBV19 and TRBJ1-1; possibly TRBD1 for D (5 bases). The CDR3 has 13 amino acids. Trimming left V 7 bases short and J 5 bases short, with 14 bases between. Germline V gene sequence: CDR1 LNHDA, CDR2 SQIVND (reference sequence). The CDR3 protein is CASTPPGVTEAFF. DNA of the CDR3: TGTGCCAGTACCCCCCCGGGGGTAACTGAAGCTTTCTTT.